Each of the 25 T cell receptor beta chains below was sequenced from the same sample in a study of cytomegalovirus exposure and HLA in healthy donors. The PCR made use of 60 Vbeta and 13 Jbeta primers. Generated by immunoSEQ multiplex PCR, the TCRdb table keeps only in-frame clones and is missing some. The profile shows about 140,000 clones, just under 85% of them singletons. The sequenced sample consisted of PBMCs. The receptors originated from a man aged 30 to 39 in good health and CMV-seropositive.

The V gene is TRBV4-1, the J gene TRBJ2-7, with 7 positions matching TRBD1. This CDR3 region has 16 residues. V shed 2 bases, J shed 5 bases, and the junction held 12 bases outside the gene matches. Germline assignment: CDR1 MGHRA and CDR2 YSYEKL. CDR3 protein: CASSQLTPGGWNEQYF. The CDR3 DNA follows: TGCGCCAGCAGCCAACTCACCCCAGGGGGTTGGAACGAGCAGTACTTC.

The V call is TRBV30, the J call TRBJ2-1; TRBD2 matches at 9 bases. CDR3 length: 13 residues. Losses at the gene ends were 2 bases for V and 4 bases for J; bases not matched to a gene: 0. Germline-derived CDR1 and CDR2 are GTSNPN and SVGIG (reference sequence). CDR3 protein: CAWSSGGYNEQFF. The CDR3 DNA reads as TGTGCCTGGAGTAGCGGGGGGTACAATGAGCAGTTCTTC.

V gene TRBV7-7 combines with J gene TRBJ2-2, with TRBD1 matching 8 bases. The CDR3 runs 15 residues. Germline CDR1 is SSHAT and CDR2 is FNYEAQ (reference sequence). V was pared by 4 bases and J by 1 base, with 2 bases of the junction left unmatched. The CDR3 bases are TGTGCCAGCAGCTACGGACAGGGGAACACCGGGGAGCTGTTTTTT. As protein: CASSYGQGNTGELFF.

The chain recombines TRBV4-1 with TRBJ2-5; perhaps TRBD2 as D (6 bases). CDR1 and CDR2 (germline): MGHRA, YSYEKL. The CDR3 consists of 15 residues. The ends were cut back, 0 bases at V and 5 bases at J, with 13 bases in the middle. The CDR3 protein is CASSQERGPRETQYF. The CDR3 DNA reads TGCGCCAGCAGCCAAGAGCGGGGCCCGCGTGAGACCCAGTACTTC.

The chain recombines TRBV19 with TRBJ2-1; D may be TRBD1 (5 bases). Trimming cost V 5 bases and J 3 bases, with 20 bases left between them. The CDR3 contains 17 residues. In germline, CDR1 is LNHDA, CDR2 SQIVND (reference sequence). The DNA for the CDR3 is TGTGCCAGTAGTCCCTTTCGGTGGGGCCTTTACTACAATGAGCAGTTCTTC. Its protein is CASSPFRWGLYYNEQFF. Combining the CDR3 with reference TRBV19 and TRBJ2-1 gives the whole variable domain DGGITQSPKYLFRKEGQNVTLSCEQNLNHDAMYWYRQDPGQGLRLIYYSQIVNDFQKGDIAEGYSVSREKKESFPLTVTSAQKNPTAFYLCASSPFRWGLYYNEQFFGPGTRLTVL.

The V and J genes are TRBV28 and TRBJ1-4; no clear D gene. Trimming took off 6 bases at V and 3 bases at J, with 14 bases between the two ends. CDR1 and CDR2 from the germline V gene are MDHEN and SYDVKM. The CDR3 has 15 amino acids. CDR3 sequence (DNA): TGTGCCAGCAGCCCACGTGGAGGCCCTAATGAAAAACTGTTTTTT. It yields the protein CASSPRGGPNEKLFF.

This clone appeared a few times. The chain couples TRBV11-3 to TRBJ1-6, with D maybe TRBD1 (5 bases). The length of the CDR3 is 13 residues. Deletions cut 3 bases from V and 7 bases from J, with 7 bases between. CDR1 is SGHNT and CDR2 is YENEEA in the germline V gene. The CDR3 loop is CASSLGHNSPLHF. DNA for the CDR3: TGTGCCAGCAGCTTGGGGCACAATTCACCCCTCCACTTT.

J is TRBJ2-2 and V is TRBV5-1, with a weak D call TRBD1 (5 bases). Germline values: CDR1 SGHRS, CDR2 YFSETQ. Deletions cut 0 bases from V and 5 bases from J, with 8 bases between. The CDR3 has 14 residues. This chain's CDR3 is CASSLASGTGELFF. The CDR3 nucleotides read TGCGCCAGCAGCTTGGCGTCAGGGACCGGGGAGCTGTTTTTT.

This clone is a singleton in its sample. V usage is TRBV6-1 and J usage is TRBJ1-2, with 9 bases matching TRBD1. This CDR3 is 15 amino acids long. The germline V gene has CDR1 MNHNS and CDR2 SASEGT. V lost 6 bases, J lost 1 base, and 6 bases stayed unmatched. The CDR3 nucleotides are TGTGCCAGCAGCTCCCAGGGACAGGGTAACTATGGCTACACCTTC. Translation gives CASSSQGQGNYGYTF.

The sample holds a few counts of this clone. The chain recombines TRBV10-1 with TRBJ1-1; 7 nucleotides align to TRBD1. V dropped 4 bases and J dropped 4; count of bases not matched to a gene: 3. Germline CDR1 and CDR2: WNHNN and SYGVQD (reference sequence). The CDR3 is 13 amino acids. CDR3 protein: CASSATGPTEAFF. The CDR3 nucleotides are TGCGCCAGCAGTGCGACAGGGCCCACTGAAGCTTTCTTT.

CDR3 amino acids: CASSSSGTGLYEQYF. The CDR3 DNA reads as TGTGCCAGCAGCTCCTCCGGGACAGGGCTATACGAGCAGTACTTC. The genes are TRBV7-9 and TRBJ2-7; 9 nucleotides match TRBD1. In germline, CDR1 is SEHNR, CDR2 FQNEAQ (reference sequence). CDR3 size: 15 residues. V shed 4 bases and J 4 bases; nucleotides not matched to a gene: 8.

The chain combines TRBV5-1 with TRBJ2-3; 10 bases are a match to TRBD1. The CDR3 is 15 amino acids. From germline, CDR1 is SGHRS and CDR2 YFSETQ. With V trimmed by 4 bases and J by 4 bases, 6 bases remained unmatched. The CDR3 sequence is CASSGQGGVSDTQYF. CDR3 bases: TGCGCCAGCAGCGGACAGGGGGGGGTATCAGATACGCAGTATTTT.

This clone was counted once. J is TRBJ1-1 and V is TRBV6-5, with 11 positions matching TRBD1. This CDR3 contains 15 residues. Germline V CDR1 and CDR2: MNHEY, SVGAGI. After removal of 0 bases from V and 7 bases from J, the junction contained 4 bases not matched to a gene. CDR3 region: CASSYSEGQGVEAFF. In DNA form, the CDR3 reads TGTGCCAGCAGTTACTCGGAGGGACAGGGGGTTGAAGCTTTCTTT.

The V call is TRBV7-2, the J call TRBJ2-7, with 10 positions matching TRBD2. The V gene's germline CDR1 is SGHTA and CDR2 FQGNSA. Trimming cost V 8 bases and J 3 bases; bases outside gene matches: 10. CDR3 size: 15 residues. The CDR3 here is CASRDGLAEIYEQYF. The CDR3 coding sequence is TGTGCCAGCCGGGACGGACTAGCGGAAATCTACGAGCAGTACTTC.

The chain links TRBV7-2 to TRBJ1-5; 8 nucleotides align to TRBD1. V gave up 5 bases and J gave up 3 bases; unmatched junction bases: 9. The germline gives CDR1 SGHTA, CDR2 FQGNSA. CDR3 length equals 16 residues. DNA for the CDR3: TGTGCCAGCAGCCTTCAGGGGGCGCTGACCAATCAGCCCCAGCATTTT. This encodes CASSLQGALTNQPQHF. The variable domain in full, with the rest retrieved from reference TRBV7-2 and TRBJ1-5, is GAGVSQSPSNKVTEKGKDVELRCDPISGHTALYWYRQSLGQGLEFLIYFQGNSAPDKSGLPSDRFSAERTGGSVSTLTIQRTQQEDSAVYLCASSLQGALTNQPQHFGDGTRLSIL.

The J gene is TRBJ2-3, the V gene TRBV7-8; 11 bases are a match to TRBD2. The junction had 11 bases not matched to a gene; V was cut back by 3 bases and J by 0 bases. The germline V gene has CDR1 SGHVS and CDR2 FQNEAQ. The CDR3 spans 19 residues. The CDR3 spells CASSLGRVAGGTSTDTQYF. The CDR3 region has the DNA TGTGCCAGCAGCTTGGGTCGGGTAGCGGGAGGGACTAGCACAGATACGCAGTATTTT.

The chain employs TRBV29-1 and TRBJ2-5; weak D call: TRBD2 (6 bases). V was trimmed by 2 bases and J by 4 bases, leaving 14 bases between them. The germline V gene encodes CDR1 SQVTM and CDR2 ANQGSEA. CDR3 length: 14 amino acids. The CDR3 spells CSVEIPAGGETQYF. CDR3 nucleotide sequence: TGCAGCGTTGAAATCCCAGCGGGTGGAGAGACCCAGTACTTC.

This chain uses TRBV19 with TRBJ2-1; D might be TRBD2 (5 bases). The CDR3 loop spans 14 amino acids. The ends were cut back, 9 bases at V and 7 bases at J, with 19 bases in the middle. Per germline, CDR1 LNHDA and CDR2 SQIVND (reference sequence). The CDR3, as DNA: TGTGCCAGCCTCGACCTGGGAGAGAGTAATGAGCAGTTCTTC. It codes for CASLDLGESNEQFF.

The CDR3, as DNA: TGTGCCAGCAGTTACGGAGGGAGGAGCTATGGCTACACCTTC. Its translation is CASSYGGRSYGYTF. This chain uses TRBV6-5 with TRBJ1-2; unclear D gene. Trimming removed 2 bases from V and 4 bases from J, with 11 bases in between. This CDR3 contains 14 residues. Germline-derived CDR1 and CDR2 are MNHEY and SVGAGI.

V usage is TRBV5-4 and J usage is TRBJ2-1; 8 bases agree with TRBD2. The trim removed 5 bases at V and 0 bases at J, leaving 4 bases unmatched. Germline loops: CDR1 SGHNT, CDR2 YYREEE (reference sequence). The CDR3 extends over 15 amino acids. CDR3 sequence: CASSRGGPSYNEQFF. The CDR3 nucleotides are TGTGCCAGCAGTCGGGGGGGCCCCTCCTACAATGAGCAGTTCTTC.

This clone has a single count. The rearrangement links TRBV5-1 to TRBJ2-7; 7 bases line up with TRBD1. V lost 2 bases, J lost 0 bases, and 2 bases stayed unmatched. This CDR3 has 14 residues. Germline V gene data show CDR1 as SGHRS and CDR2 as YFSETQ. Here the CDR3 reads CASSFGDSSYEQYF. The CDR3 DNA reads TGCGCCAGCAGCTTCGGGGACAGCTCCTACGAGCAGTACTTC.

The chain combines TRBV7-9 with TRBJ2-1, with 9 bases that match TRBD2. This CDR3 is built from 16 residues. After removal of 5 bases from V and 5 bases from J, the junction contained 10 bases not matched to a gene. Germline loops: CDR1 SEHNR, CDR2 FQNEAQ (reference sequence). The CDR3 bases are TGTGCCAGCAGCAGCTGGGACGGACTAGCGCACAATGAGCAGTTCTTC. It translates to CASSSWDGLAHNEQFF.

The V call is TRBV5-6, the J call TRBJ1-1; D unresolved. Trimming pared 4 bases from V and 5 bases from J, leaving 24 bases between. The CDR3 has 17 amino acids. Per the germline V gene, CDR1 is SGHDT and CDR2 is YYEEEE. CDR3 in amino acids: CASSGGREGSWLTEAFF. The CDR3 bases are TGTGCCAGCAGCGGAGGCCGGGAGGGATCATGGTTAACTGAAGCTTTCTTT.

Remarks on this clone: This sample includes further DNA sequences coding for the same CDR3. The CDR3 region is CASSPPTGGGTEAFF. The CDR3 region has the DNA TGTGCCAGCTCACCACCGACGGGGGGGGGAACTGAAGCTTTCTTT. This chain uses TRBV18 with TRBJ1-1; maybe TRBD1 (5 bases). V was clipped by 0 bases and J by 5 bases, with 13 bases between them. Germline CDR1 is KGHSH and CDR2 is LQKENI. This CDR3 region has 15 residues.

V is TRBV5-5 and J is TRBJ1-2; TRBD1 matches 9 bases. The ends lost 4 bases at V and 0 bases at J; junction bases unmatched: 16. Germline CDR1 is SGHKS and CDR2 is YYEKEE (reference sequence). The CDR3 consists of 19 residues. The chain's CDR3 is CASSPLPDRGHPPNYGYTF. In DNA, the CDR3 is TGTGCCAGCAGCCCGCTCCCGGACAGGGGCCATCCTCCTAACTATGGCTACACCTTC. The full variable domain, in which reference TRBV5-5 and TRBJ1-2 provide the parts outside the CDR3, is DAGVTQSPTHLIKTRGQQVTLRCSPISGHKSVSWYQQVLGQGPQFIFQYYEKEERGRGNFPDRFSARQFPNYSSELNVNALLLGDSALYLCASSPLPDRGHPPNYGYTFGSGTRLTVV.